The next 27 T cell receptor beta chains were all read from a single sample in a study of control samples from healthy donors and cancer patients. TCRdb's table, derived via immunoSEQ multiplex PCR, lists solely in-frame clones and lacks some. This table has 170,000 or so clones, 80% to 95% appearing once. Material: blood. The receptors derive from a woman aged 40 to 50 in good health.

The chain has TRBV5-6 and TRBJ1-2, with 11 bases aligning to TRBD1. The J segment lost 8 bases and the V segment lost 2 bases, leaving 11 bases of the junction unmatched. The CDR3 runs to 16 residues. The germline CDR1 and CDR2 sequences are SGHDT and YYEEEE. The CDR3 DNA reads as TGTGCCAGCAGCTTTGCTTTGGGGACAGGGGGTAGAGGCTACACCTTC. Its protein is CASSFALGTGGRGYTF.

J is TRBJ2-5 and V is TRBV3-1 (or the pseudogene TRBV3-2); D unresolved. V was clipped by 1 base and J by 5 bases, with 8 bases between them. Germline CDR1 reads LGHDT; CDR2 reads YNNKEL (reference sequence). The CDR3 totals 13 residues. The CDR3 protein is CASSQVDWETQYF. The DNA of the CDR3 is TGTGCCAGCAGCCAAGTGGATTGGGAGACCCAGTACTTC.

This clone was seen once. The chain employs TRBV5-1 and TRBJ1-2; 7 nucleotides line up with TRBD1. The junction had 10 bases not matched to a gene; V was cut back by 5 bases and J by 6 bases. CDR1 is SGHRS, CDR2 YFSETQ, per germline. The CDR3 is 14 amino acids. The CDR3 DNA sequence: TGCGCCAGCAGACTGGACAGGAATTTTCATGGCTACACCTTC. Protein product: CASRLDRNFHGYTF.

The table lists this clone with a count of one. V usage is TRBV12-1 and J usage is TRBJ2-2; TRBD2, as called in the table, went unchecked against the DNA. TRBV12-1 is a pseudogene locus. This CDR3 region has 20 residues. The CDR3 spells CASTLERRVAGGPGTGELFF. The DNA of the CDR3 is TGTGCCAGCACCTTGGAGCGTAGGGTAGCGGGGGGGCCTGGCACCGGGGAGCTGTTTTTT.

The chain couples TRBV5-4 to TRBJ2-7, with no clear D. The germline V gene encodes CDR1 SGHNT and CDR2 YYREEE (reference sequence). CDR3 length equals 14 residues. V lost 1 base, J lost 4 bases, and 12 bases lay in between. CDR3 amino acids: CASSLTVREYEQYF. Written as DNA, the CDR3 is TGTGCCAGCAGCTTGACGGTTAGGGAATACGAGCAGTACTTC.

The V gene is TRBV6-5, the J gene TRBJ1-1; 8 nucleotides line up with TRBD1. Per the germline V gene, CDR1 is MNHEY and CDR2 is SVGAGI. The CDR3 covers 16 residues. V trimming: 0 bases; J trimming: 4 bases; junction bases outside the gene matches: 7. This CDR3 is CASSYSLGQGFTEAFF. The CDR3 region has the DNA TGTGCCAGCAGTTACTCGTTAGGACAGGGATTCACTGAAGCTTTCTTT.

The rearrangement links TRBV25-1 to TRBJ2-2; D is unresolved. In germline, CDR1 is MGHDK, CDR2 SYGVNS. The ends were cut back, 7 bases at V and 0 bases at J, with 3 bases in the middle. This CDR3 has 12 amino acids. The CDR3 sequence: CASITNTGELFF. The CDR3 nucleotides read TGTGCCAGCATCACGAACACCGGGGAGCTGTTTTTT.

This clone was picked up one time. The gene calls are TRBV7-8 and TRBJ1-3, with D possibly matching TRBD1 (6 bases). The CDR3 runs 14 residues. CDR1 is SGHVS and CDR2 is FQNEAQ in the germline V gene. Trimming removed 5 bases from V and 3 bases from J, with 11 bases in between. The chain's CDR3 is CASSPTGNGNTIYF. CDR3 nucleotide sequence: TGTGCCAGCAGCCCCACAGGGAATGGAAACACCATATATTTT.

In this sample, this clone turned up once. The J gene is TRBJ1-1, the V gene TRBV6-5; D remains ambiguous. The CDR3 consists of 12 residues. Germline assignment: CDR1 MNHEY and CDR2 SVGAGI. The germline V and J ends were trimmed by 4 bases and 5 bases, with 8 bases remaining between them. The CDR3 DNA is TGTGCCAGCAGTTCGACGGGTACTGAAGCTTTCTTT. Translation gives CASSSTGTEAFF.

The J gene is TRBJ1-2, the V gene TRBV28; 12 positions match TRBD1. Losses at the gene ends were 6 bases for V and 8 bases for J; bases not matched to a gene: 10. CDR3 length: 15 residues. Per germline, CDR1 MDHEN and CDR2 SYDVKM. The CDR3 reads CASRLPGQGAWGYTF. CDR3 DNA: TGTGCCAGCAGGCTCCCGGGACAGGGGGCTTGGGGCTACACCTTC.

This chain links TRBV9 with TRBJ1-2; perhaps TRBD1 as D (5 bases). The ends were cut back, 3 bases at V and 4 bases at J, with 13 bases in the middle. The CDR3 is made up of 14 amino acids. Germline V gene lookup returns CDR1 SGDLS and CDR2 YYNGEE. CDR3 nucleotide sequence: TGTGCCAGCAGCGCGACAGTGGGTCCCTATGGCTACACCTTC. Translating it yields CASSATVGPYGYTF.

The V call is TRBV27, the J call TRBJ1-5, with 12 nucleotides matching TRBD1. The CDR3 runs to 16 residues. Germline CDR1 is MNHEY and CDR2 is SMNVEV (reference sequence). The J segment lost 2 bases and the V segment lost 5 bases, leaving 4 bases of the junction unmatched. The CDR3 is CASSPGTGGGNQPQHF. The CDR3 nucleotides read TGTGCCAGCAGTCCGGGGACAGGGGGCGGCAATCAGCCCCAGCATTTT.

The J gene is TRBJ1-4, the V gene TRBV19; TRBD1 might be the D (5 bases). The CDR3 is made up of 16 amino acids. Germline CDR1 and CDR2: LNHDA and SQIVND (reference sequence). Trimming stripped 11 bases from V and 6 bases from J, with 25 bases between. The CDR3 DNA sequence: TGTGCCTCTCTGGCCCCCCGGGGGGTAAGCGATGAAAAACTGTTTTTT. This gives the protein CASLAPRGVSDEKLFF.

The J gene is TRBJ2-5, the V gene TRBV2; D is ambiguous. Germline lookup yields CDR1 SNHLY and CDR2 FYNNEI. Between the trimmed V and J ends, which lost 6 bases and 3 bases, there was a span of 5 bases. This CDR3 is 11 amino acids long. In DNA, the CDR3 is TGTGCCAGCAGGGCAGAAGAGACCCAGTACTTC. This sequence encodes CASRAEETQYF. The full variable domain, with the rest looked up from reference TRBV2 and TRBJ2-5, is EPEVTQTPSHQVTQMGQEVILRCVPISNHLYFYWYRQILGQKVEFLVSFYNNEISEKSEIFDDQFSVERPDGSNFTLKIRSTKLEDSAMYFCASRAEETQYFGPGTRLLVL.

V usage is TRBV6-5 and J usage is TRBJ2-5, with 7 bases matching TRBD1. V was pared by 7 bases and J by 4 bases, with 6 bases of the junction left unmatched. Germline-derived CDR1 and CDR2 are MNHEY and SVGAGI. This CDR3 comprises 13 residues. CDR3 sequence: CASTGTALETQYF. CDR3 nucleotides: TGTGCCAGCACCGGGACAGCTCTAGAGACCCAGTACTTC.

The chain recombines TRBV5-1 with TRBJ2-2; maybe TRBD1 (6 bases). Germline V lookup: CDR1 SGHRS, CDR2 YFSETQ. This CDR3 is built from 14 residues. V was shortened by 4 bases and J by 7 bases, with 14 bases between the two germline ends. The CDR3 protein is CASSHKGVDGELFF. CDR3 sequence (DNA): TGCGCCAGCAGCCATAAGGGGGTTGACGGGGAGCTGTTTTTT. The whole variable domain, remainder taken from reference TRBV5-1 and TRBJ2-2, is KAGVTQTPRYLIKTRGQQVTLSCSPISGHRSVSWYQQTPGQGLQFLFEYFSETQRNKGNFPGRFSGRQFSNSRSEMNVSTLELGDSALYLCASSHKGVDGELFFGEGSRLTVL.

Turning to this clone: This specimen includes other DNA sequences encoding the same CDR3. This chain uses TRBV6-5 with TRBJ1-5; D is ambiguous. The CDR3 has 13 residues. Germline V gene lookup returns CDR1 MNHEY and CDR2 SVGAGI. V shed 0 bases and J shed 4 bases, with 4 bases lying between them. The CDR3 region is CASSYSSNQPQHF. CDR3 DNA sequence: TGTGCCAGCAGTTACTCAAGTAATCAGCCCCAGCATTTT.

The rearrangement uses TRBV2 and TRBJ1-4; unclear D gene. Germline CDR1 and CDR2: SNHLY and FYNNEI. The CDR3 spans 15 residues. V was pared by 7 bases and J by 0 bases, with 12 bases between. CDR3 DNA sequence: TGTGCCAGCAAGGACCGGGATGCAACTAATGAAAAACTGTTTTTT. It yields the protein CASKDRDATNEKLFF.

The gene calls are TRBV18 and TRBJ1-2; 8 bases are a match to TRBD1. CDR1 and CDR2 from the germline V gene are KGHSH and LQKENI. This CDR3 has 15 amino acids. The V gene end was trimmed by 6 bases and the J gene end by 8 bases; junction bases not matched to a gene: 14. CDR3 bases: TGTGCCAGCTCTACAGGCCCGGACAGGGAAGACGGCTACACCTTC. It specifies CASSTGPDREDGYTF.

This chain joins TRBV3-1 (or the pseudogene TRBV3-2) and TRBJ2-7, with 8 bases matching TRBD2. The germline gives CDR1 LGHDT, CDR2 YNNKEL (reference sequence). Losses at the gene ends were 4 bases for V and 7 bases for J; bases not matched to a gene: 6. The CDR3 covers 13 residues. CDR3 in amino acids: CASSPPGLGEQYF. The CDR3 region has the DNA TGTGCCAGCAGCCCTCCGGGACTAGGTGAGCAGTACTTC.

This chain links TRBV4-1 with TRBJ2-3; D may be TRBD2 (6 bases). CDR1 and CDR2 from the germline V gene are MGHRA and YSYEKL. The CDR3 loop spans 13 amino acids. Trimming cost V 11 bases and J 2 bases, with 14 bases left between them. Here the CDR3 reads CAALVADTDTQYF. CDR3 DNA: TGCGCCGCGCTGGTAGCGGACACAGATACGCAGTATTTT.

This clone has a handful of counts. The chain couples TRBV5-6 to TRBJ1-1, with D uncertain. Per germline, CDR1 SGHDT and CDR2 YYEEEE. CDR3 length: 12 residues. V was cut by 2 bases and J by 1 base, with 3 bases left in between. In nucleotides, the CDR3 is TGTGCCAGCAGCTTCCAGAACACTGAAGCTTTCTTT. It translates to CASSFQNTEAFF.

This chain uses TRBV6-6 with TRBJ2-1; TRBD2 matches at 10 bases. J lost 5 bases, V lost 2 bases, and 3 bases had no gene match. CDR3 size: 15 residues. Germline assignment: CDR1 MNHNY and CDR2 SVGAGI (reference sequence). The CDR3 region has the DNA TGTGCCAGCAGTTACCTAGCGGGGGCCGACAATGAGCAGTTCTTC. This encodes CASSYLAGADNEQFF.

The chain employs TRBV6-5 and TRBJ2-5; the D gene is possibly TRBD2 (5 bases). V lost 5 bases, J lost 5 bases, and 12 bases lay in between. CDR1 is MNHEY, CDR2 SVGAGI, per germline. CDR3 length equals 13 residues. CDR3 in DNA: TGTGCCAGCAGTAGAGAGCGGAGGGAGACCCAGTACTTC. Translated: CASSRERRETQYF.

This chain connects TRBV6-5 to TRBJ1-6, with D possibly TRBD1 on 6 matching bases. The V end was cut by 5 bases, the J end by 6 bases, with 14 bases between. Germline V gene data show CDR1 as MNHEY and CDR2 as SVGAGI. There are 15 residues in the CDR3. DNA for the CDR3: TGTGCCAGCAGTAGCTTACAGGGAGTTAATTCACCCCTCCACTTT. It encodes CASSSLQGVNSPLHF.

The V and J genes are TRBV12-3 or TRBV12-4 and TRBJ1-1; no clear D. This CDR3 has 10 amino acids. The V end lost 9 bases, the J end lost 8 bases, and 10 bases lay between the germline ends. CDR3 in DNA: TGTGCCAGTTACGGCGGGGAAGCTTTCTTT. Translating it yields CASYGGEAFF.

This chain uses TRBV6-5 with TRBJ1-2, with D perhaps TRBD1 (6 bases). Germline V lookup: CDR1 MNHEY, CDR2 SVGAGI. This CDR3 has 14 amino acids. Trimming took off 6 bases at V and 6 bases at J, with 17 bases between the two ends. CDR3 nucleotide sequence: TGTGCCAGCAGCCTGGGGGGGGGCGGGAATGGCTACACCTTC. As protein: CASSLGGGGNGYTF.